The entry below gives a single T cell receptor beta chain sequence along with its context. Its antigen is still unknown. Per-nucleotide qualities are absent, and no much larger clonotype sits a single base away. The source of the sample is a study of blood T cell repertoires in COVID-19 (dated by TCRdb to 2019 to 2021). For context, the study as a whole: The collaborator samples originated in the United States, Italy and Spain and spanned the acute and convalescent phases of COVID-19. The prospective study material was composed of cDNA or gDNA derived from T cells, B-cell-depleted T cells, or PBMCs. Deeply sampled blood TCRbeta repertoires from subjects exposed to, actively infected with, or recovered from COVID-19 were included in the dataset. The repertoires were made available in a free public database intended to serve as a resource for research on the immune response to SARS-CoV-2. Samples were obtained from the ongoing ImmuneRACE study (first 160 participants) and from some 1,300 subjects provided by 6 global collaborators. Sample metadata almost always included a de-identified subject ID, COVID-19 status, age in years and sex. Where available, HLA class I and class II types were obtained from metadata supplied by the sample provider rather than from assay-based typing.

Each collaborating institution followed its own protocols to collect whole blood in K2EDTA tubes. For TCRbeta analysis, collaborator samples were shipped as frozen whole blood, as isolated PBMCs, or as DNA extracted from either sample type. TCRbeta CDR3 regions were amplified from genomic DNA using the immunoSEQ Assay, a bias-controlled multiplex PCR. As for the authors' bioinformatics: The number of nucleated cells in each sample was estimated from the amplification of reference gene primers within the assay. To quantify the absolute abundance of each unique TCRbeta CDR3 rearrangement, sequence reads were collapsed and filtered. For each sample, productive Simpson clonality was calculated by taking the square root of Simpson's diversity index across productive rearrangements. In TCRdb, the immuneACCESS table is reduced to in-frame sequences with V and J assigned. These tables do not hold every clone; where another copy was compared, an unresolved V gene accounts for under half, and the others remain unexplained. V and J calls and clone size are as listed in that table; D and trimming were resolved from the DNA. The sample table shows approximately 150,000 clones, and 70% to 90% are seen once. Roughly 2.7% of the sample is in the top ten clones.

Overall results and qualifications from the work: The amount of clinical and demographic metadata varied by source and participant and was provided uncurated.

Counted from cysteine to phenylalanine, this CDR3 has 13 amino acids. Only CDR3 DNA is held: 39 bases, read in frame from base 1. For CDR1 and CDR2, the germline V gene lists KGHSY and FQNENV. At the junction V is shortened by 2 bases and J by 7 bases, with 8 bases in between. This clonotype was obtained from a human donor with acute or convalescent COVID-19. The donor label of this sample is uncertain. The chain links TRBV16 with TRBJ1-4; TRBD1 is perhaps the D gene, given 6 matching bases. Input material: peripheral blood. The CDR3 sequence is CASSQGGGEKLFF. The base sequence is TGTGCCAGCAGCCAAGGGGGCGGTGAAAAACTGTTTTTT.